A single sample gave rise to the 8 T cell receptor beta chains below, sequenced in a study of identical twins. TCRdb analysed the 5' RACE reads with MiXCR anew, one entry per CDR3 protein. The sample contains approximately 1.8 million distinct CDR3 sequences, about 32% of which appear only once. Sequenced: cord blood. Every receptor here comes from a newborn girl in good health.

This CDR3 is CASSLPRQGETNKNIQYF. The CDR3 DNA is TGTGCCAGCAGTTTACCCCGACAGGGGGAGACTAACAAAAACATTCAGTACTTC. The chain has TRBV28 and TRBJ2-4; TRBD1 matches 9 bases. With 2 bases clipped from V and 3 bases from J, the junction kept 11 bases outside the gene matches. CDR1 and CDR2 (germline): MDHEN, SYDVKM. This CDR3 comprises 18 residues.

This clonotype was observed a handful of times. DNA for the CDR3: TGTGCCTGGAGTACAGGACACACTGAAGCTTTCTTT. It encodes CAWSTGHTEAFF. The V and J genes are TRBV30 and TRBJ1-1; TRBD1 might be the D (5 bases). The CDR3 sequence is 12 residues long. Trimming took 2 bases from V and 3 from J, leaving 7 bases between them. Germline V CDR1 and CDR2: GTSNPN, SVGIG (reference sequence).

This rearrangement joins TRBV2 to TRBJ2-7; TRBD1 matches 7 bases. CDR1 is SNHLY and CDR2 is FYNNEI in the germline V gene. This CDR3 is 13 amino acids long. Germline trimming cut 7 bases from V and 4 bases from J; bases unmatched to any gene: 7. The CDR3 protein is CASTEPTGYEQYF. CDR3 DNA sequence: TGTGCCAGCACCGAACCGACAGGGTACGAGCAGTACTTC.

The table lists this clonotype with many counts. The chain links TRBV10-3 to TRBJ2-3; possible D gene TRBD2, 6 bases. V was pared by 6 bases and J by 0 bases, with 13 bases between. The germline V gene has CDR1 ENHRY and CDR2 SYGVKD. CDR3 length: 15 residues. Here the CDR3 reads CAIRPGGTSTDTQYF. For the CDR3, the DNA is TGTGCCATCAGACCCGGTGGGACTAGCACAGATACGCAGTATTTT.

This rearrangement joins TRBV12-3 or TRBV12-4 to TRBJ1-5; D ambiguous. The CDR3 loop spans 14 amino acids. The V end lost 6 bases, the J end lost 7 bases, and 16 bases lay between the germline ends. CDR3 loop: CASSNFRFRQPQHF. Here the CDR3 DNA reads TGTGCCAGCAGCAATTTTAGGTTCAGGCAGCCCCAGCATTTT.

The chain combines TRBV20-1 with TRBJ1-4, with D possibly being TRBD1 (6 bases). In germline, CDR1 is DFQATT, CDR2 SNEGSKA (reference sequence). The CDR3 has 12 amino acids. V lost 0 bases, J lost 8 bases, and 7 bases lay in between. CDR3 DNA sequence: TGCAGTGCTAGAGAAGACAGGGAAAAACTGTTTTTT. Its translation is CSAREDREKLFF.

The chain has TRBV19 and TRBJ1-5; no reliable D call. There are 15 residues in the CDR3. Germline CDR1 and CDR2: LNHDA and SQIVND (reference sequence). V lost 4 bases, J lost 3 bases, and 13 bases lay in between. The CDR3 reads CASSTLGRSNQPQHF. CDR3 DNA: TGTGCCAGTAGTACCCTGGGCAGGTCCAATCAGCCCCAGCATTTT.

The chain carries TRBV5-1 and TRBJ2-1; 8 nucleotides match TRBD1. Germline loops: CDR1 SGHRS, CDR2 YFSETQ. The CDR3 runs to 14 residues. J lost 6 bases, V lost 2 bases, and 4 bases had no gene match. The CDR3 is CASSFGQGFNEQFF. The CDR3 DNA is TGCGCCAGCAGCTTTGGACAGGGTTTCAATGAGCAGTTCTTC. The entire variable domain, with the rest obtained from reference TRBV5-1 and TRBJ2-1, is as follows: KAGVTQTPRYLIKTRGQQVTLSCSPISGHRSVSWYQQTPGQGLQFLFEYFSETQRNKGNFPGRFSGRQFSNSRSEMNVSTLELGDSALYLCASSFGQGFNEQFFGPGTRLTVL.